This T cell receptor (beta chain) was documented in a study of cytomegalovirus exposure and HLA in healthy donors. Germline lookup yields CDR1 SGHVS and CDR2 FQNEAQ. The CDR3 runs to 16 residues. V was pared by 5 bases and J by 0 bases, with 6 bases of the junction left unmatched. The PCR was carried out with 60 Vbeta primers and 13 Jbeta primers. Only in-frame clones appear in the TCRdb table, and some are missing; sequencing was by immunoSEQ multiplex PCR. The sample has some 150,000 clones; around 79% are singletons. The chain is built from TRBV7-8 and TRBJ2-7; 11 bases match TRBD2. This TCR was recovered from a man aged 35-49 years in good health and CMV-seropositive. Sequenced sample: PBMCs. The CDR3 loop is CASSPITSGSSYEQYF. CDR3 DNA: TGTGCCAGCAGCCCAATTACTAGCGGGAGCTCCTACGAGCAGTACTTC.